The clone carrying this T cell receptor beta chain was picked up many times. The antigen remains undetermined. Trimming left V 1 base short and J 6 bases short, with 1 base between. This CDR3 contains 11 residues. From germline, CDR1 is SGHVS and CDR2 FNYEAQ. These data come from a study of T cell repertoires in cytomegalovirus infection. Study-level information: HLA-B-restricted CMV epitopes that are well studied were used alongside recently identified HLA-C-restricted ones. Study outcomes and limitations: Predominance within the ex vivo response was attributable to HLA-C-restricted CMV-specific TCR beta clonotypes. Cumulative public TCR beta family frequency identified carriers of CMV plus the relevant HLA.

TCRdb recomputed calls from the reads with MiXCR, one row per CDR3 protein. The sample carries roughly 700,000 distinct CDR3 sequences, roughly 30% recorded once. This TCR was sampled from a human donor in good health (CMV status not recorded). Some clones in this sample may be carry-over from other donors' samples. V gene TRBV7-6 combines with J gene TRBJ2-1; no clear D gene. Sequences were derived from cultured PBMCs, sampled from culture after CMV antigen stimulation. DNA for the CDR3: TGTGCCAGCAGCTTAGGCAATGAGCAGTTCTTC. It codes for CASSLGNEQFF.